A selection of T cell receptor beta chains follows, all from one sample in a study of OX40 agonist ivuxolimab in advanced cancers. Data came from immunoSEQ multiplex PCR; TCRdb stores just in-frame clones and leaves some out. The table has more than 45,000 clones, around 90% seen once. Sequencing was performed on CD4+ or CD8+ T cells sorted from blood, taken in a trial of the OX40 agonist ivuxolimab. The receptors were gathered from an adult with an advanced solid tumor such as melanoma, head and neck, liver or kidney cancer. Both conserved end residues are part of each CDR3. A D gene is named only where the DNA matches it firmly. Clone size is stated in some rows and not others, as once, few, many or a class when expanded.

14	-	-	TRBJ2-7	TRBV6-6	CASSYGGPDYEQYF	TGTGCCAGCAGTTACGGGGGGCCCGACTACGAGCAGTACTTC
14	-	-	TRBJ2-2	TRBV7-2	CASRVGGATGELFF	TGTGCCAGCAGGGTCGGCGGGGCGACCGGGGAGCTGTTTTTT
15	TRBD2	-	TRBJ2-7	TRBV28	CASSGDGGGAYEQYF	TGTGCCAGCAGTGGGGACGGCGGGGGGGCCTACGAGCAGTACTTC
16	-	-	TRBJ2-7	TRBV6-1	CASSEVRLDSSYEQYF	TGTGCCAGCAGTGAAGTAAGACTCGACAGCTCCTACGAGCAGTACTTC
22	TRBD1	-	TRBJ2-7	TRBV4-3	CASSQEGLMWDRALGDSYEQYF	TGCGCCAGCAGCCAAGAAGGGTTAATGTGGGACAGGGCCTTAGGGGACTCCTACGAGCAGTACTTC
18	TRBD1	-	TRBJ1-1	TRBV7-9	CASSSPRGGTGINTEAFF	TGTGCCAGCAGCTCCCCAAGGGGGGGGACAGGGATAAACACTGAAGCTTTCTTT
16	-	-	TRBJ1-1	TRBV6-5	CASSYSVGQAVTEAFF	TGTGCCAGCAGTTACTCTGTCGGGCAGGCGGTGACTGAAGCTTTCTTT
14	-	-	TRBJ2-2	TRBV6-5	CASRTDGYYGELFF	TGTGCCAGCAGGACAGATGGGTACTACGGGGAGCTGTTTTTT
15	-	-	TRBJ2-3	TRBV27	CASSSPGDGTDTQYF	TGTGCCAGCAGTTCGCCAGGGGACGGCACAGATACGCAGTATTTT
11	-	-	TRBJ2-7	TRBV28	CASSHIYEQYF	TGTGCCAGCAGTCACATTTACGAGCAGTACTTC
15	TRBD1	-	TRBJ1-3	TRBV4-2	CASSRNQGAENTIYF	TGTGCCAGCAGCCGGAATCAGGGGGCTGAAAACACCATATATTTT
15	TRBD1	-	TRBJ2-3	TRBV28	CASSSRDRETDTQYF	TGTGCCAGCAGTTCCCGGGACAGGGAAACAGATACGCAGTATTTT
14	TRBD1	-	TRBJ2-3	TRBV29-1	CSVDKQGAGNTQYF	TGCAGCGTTGACAAACAGGGGGCAGGAAATACGCAGTATTTT
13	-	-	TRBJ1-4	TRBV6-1	CASLVATNEKLFF	TGTGCCAGCCTGGTGGCAACTAATGAAAAACTGTTTTTT
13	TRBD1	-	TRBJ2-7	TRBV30	CAWSRDSTYEQYF	TGTGCCTGGAGTAGGGACAGTACCTACGAGCAGTACTTC
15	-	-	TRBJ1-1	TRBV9	CASSVGGGTRTEAFF	TGTGCCAGCAGCGTAGGGGGCGGGACACGGACTGAAGCTTTCTTT
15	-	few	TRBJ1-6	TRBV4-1	CASSQSPWGNSPLHF	TGCGCCAGCAGCCAATCACCTTGGGGGAATTCACCCCTCCACTTT
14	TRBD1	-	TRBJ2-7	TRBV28	CASSLGQGPYEQYF	TGTGCCAGCAGTCTCGGACAGGGGCCCTACGAGCAGTACTTC
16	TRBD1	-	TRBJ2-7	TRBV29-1	CSVEAAKSGGFWEQYF	TGCAGCGTTGAAGCGGCCAAGTCAGGGGGATTTTGGGAGCAGTACTTC
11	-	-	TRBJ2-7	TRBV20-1	CSARGGYEQYF	TGCAGTGCTAGGGGGGGCTACGAGCAGTACTTC
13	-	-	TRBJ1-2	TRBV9	CASEGSGNYGYTF	TGTGCCAGTGAGGGGTCGGGGAACTATGGCTACACCTTC
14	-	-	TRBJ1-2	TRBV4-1	CASSQGVGAYGYTF	TGCGCCAGCAGCCAGGGGGTGGGGGCGTATGGCTACACCTTC
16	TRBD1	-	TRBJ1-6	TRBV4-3	CASSQDWDRKNSPLHF	TGCGCCAGCAGCCAAGACTGGGACAGAAAGAATTCACCCCTCCACTTT
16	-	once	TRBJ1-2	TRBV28	CASSLDKDSYYYGYTF	TGTGCCAGCAGTCTAGATAAAGACAGTTATTACTATGGCTACACCTTC
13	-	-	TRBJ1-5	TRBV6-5	CASSYQYGQPQHF	TGTGCCAGCAGTTACCAGTACGGTCAGCCCCAGCATTTT
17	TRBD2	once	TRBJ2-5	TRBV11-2	CASSNSIAGGIQETQYF	TGTGCCAGCAGCAACAGCATAGCGGGGGGAATCCAAGAGACCCAGTACTTC
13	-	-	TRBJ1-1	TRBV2	CASSSGGLREAFF	TGTGCCAGCAGTAGCGGTGGTCTCAGAGAAGCTTTCTTT
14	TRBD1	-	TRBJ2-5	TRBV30	CAGHWDRGYETQYF	TGTGCCGGACACTGGGACAGAGGGTACGAGACCCAGTACTTC
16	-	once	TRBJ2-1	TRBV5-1	CASSLGAVLLQGEQFF	TGCGCCAGCAGCTTAGGAGCGGTTCTCCTCCAGGGTGAGCAGTTCTTC
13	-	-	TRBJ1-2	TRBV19	CASSIEEGYGYTF	TGTGCCAGTAGTATAGAGGAAGGGTACGGCTACACCTTC
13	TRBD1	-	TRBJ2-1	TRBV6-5	CASSYPTGVEQFF	TGTGCCAGCAGTTACCCGACAGGGGTCGAGCAGTTCTTC
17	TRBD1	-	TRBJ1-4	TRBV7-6	CASSLVTGRQGAVALFF	TGTGCCAGCAGCTTAGTCACTGGGCGACAGGGGGCGGTGGCTCTGTTTTTT
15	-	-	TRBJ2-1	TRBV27	CASSSPEVVYNEQFF	TGTGCCAGCAGTTCGCCCGAAGTCGTCTACAATGAGCAGTTCTTC
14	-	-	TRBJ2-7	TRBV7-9	CASSPTYSADEQYF	TGTGCCAGCAGCCCCACCTACTCGGCGGACGAGCAGTACTTC
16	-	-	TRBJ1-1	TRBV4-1	CASSQDSRVVNTEAFF	TGCGCCAGCAGCCAAGATTCTAGGGTAGTGAACACTGAAGCTTTCTTT
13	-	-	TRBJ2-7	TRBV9	CASSVAGSYEQYF	TGTGCCAGCAGCGTAGCTGGGTCCTACGAGCAGTACTTC
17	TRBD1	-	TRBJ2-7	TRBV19	CASSISQGGQGSWEQYF	TGTGCCAGTAGTATATCTCAGGGCGGACAGGGGTCGTGGGAGCAGTACTTC
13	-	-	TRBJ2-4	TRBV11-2	CASSPSGSGIQYF	TGTGCCAGCAGCCCCTCGGGCAGTGGCATTCAGTACTTC
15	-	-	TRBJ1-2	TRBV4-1	CASSLSATGSYGYTF	TGCGCCAGCAGCCTCTCAGCGACAGGCTCCTATGGCTACACCTTC
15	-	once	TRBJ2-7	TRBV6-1	CASSVLRDTDYEQYF	TGTGCCAGCAGTGTTCTCCGGGACACCGACTACGAGCAGTACTTC
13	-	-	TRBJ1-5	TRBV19	CASATDSNQPQHF	TGTGCCAGCGCTACAGATAGCAATCAGCCCCAGCATTTT
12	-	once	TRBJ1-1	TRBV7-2	CASSLFTDEAFF	TGTGCCAGCAGCTTATTCACCGATGAAGCTTTCTTT
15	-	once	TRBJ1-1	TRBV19	CASSAPYGGYTEAFF	TGTGCCAGTAGTGCCCCTTATGGGGGGTACACTGAAGCTTTCTTT
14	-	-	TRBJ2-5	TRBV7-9	CASTQGGFQETQYF	TGTGCCAGCACCCAAGGGGGTTTCCAAGAGACCCAGTACTTC
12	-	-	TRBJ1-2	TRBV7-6	CASSLVSGGYTF	TGTGCCAGCAGCTTAGTATCAGGGGGCTACACCTTC